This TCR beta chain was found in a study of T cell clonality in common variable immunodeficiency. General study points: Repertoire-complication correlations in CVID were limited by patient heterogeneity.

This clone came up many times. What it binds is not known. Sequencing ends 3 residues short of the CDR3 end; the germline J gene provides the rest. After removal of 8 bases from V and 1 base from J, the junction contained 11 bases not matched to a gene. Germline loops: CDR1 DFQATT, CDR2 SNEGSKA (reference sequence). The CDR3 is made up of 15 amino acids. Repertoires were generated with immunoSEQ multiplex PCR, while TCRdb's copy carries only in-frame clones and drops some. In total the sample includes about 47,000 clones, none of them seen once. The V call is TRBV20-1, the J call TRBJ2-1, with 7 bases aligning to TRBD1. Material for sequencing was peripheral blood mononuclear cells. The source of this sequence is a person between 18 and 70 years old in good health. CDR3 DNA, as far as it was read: TGCAGTACGAATGTACAGGGGAAGTCCTACAATGAG. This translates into CSTNVQGKSYNE. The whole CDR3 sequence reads CSTNVQGKSYNEQFF.